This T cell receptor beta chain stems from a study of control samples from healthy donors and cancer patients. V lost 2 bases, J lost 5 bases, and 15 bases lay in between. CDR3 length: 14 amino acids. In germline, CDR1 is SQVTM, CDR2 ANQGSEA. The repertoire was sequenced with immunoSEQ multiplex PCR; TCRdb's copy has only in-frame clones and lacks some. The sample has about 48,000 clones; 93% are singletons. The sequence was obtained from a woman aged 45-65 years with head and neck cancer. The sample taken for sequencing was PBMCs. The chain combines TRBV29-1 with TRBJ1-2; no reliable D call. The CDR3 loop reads CSVESGSAPYGYTF. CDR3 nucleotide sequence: TGCAGCGTTGAATCTGGATCGGCGCCTTATGGCTACACCTTC.